This TCR beta chain originates from a study of blood T cell repertoires in COVID-19. Study-level background: Material from acute and convalescent COVID-19 was sourced from the United States, Italy and Spain. PBMCs, B-cell-depleted T cells, or T cells were the source of the cDNA or gDNA that made up the material.

Germline assignment: CDR1 SGDLS and CDR2 YYNGEE. The ends were cut back, 3 bases at V and 2 bases at J, with 13 bases in the middle. The CDR3 is 15 amino acids. Original analysis: It was from reference gene primer amplification that nucleated cell counts were estimated. Generated by immunoSEQ multiplex PCR, the TCRdb table keeps only in-frame clones and is missing some. V and J calls and clone size come straight from that table; D and trimming were deduced from the DNA. The table shows under 60,000 clones, with almost 85% occurring only once. Specimen: peripheral blood. The sequence was collected from a man aged 55-75 years with acute or convalescent COVID-19. This sequence joins TRBV9 and TRBJ2-3; tentatively, D is TRBD2 (6 bases). CDR3 loop: CASSAWGVLTDTQYF. The CDR3, as DNA: TGTGCCAGCAGCGCCTGGGGGGTCCTCACAGATACGCAGTATTTT.